Listed below are T cell receptor beta chains from one sample, sequenced in a study of blood T cell repertoires in COVID-19. The repertoire was sequenced with immunoSEQ multiplex PCR; TCRdb's copy has only in-frame clones and lacks some. Of hundreds of thousands of clones in the sample, 86% were seen once. Sequences were obtained from peripheral blood. These TCRs come from a woman in her thirties with active or convalescent COVID-19. Each CDR3 is given with its conserved first and last residue. D genes are given only for firm matches.

cdr3_length v_call d_call cdr3_aa
15 TRBV5-1 TRBD1 CASSFYDRDYYGYTF
16 TRBV5-1 TRBD2 CASSLGGTSGTDTQYF
15 TRBV27 - CASSPGTRGTDTQYF
13 TRBV7-9 TRBD2 CASGTSGKGEQFF
14 TRBV6-5 TRBD2 CASNSGSDADTQYF
13 TRBV2 TRBD1 CAGRQGSNYEQYF
14 TRBV3-1/TRBV3-2 - CASSQGSGRDTQYF
14 TRBV18 TRBD2 CASSPVSGGYEQYF
18 TRBV11-2 TRBD1 CASSLVGTTTGTPYEQYF
14 TRBV5-1 - CASSSLDSNSPLHF
16 TRBV5-1 TRBD2 CASSLFSGGPYNEQFF
15 TRBV6-6 TRBD2 CASSYRGGGAYEQYF
16 TRBV5-4 TRBD2 CASSPTSGGLVGEQFF
16 TRBV9 TRBD2 CASSVGAGGFYNEQFF
15 TRBV6-6 TRBD1 CASRWDREANYGYTF
14 TRBV4-1 - CASSQAGKSYEQYF
17 TRBV3-1/TRBV3-2 - CASSQGGRYGSGQPQHF
17 TRBV2 TRBD2 CASSEALTSGGFDEQFF
17 TRBV7-2 TRBD2 CASSLPGLAGVSYEQYF
15 TRBV3-1/TRBV3-2 - CASSQVSGSGNTIYF
14 TRBV7-9 - CASSLETGTNEQFF
19 TRBV2 TRBD2 CASSEGLIPSGSLTDTQYF
15 TRBV5-1 - CASSSSDPTAYEQYF